A single sample is the source of the 25 T cell receptor beta chains below, sequenced in a study of blood T cell repertoires in COVID-19. Using immunoSEQ multiplex PCR, the repertoire was profiled, and TCRdb retains in-frame clones only, with some absent. This sample has roughly 230,000 clones; roughly 84% occur once, and the top ten carry around 0.96%. Sequenced: peripheral blood. All receptors derive from a man aged 35-49 years with acute or convalescent COVID-19.

The table lists this clone with a count of one. The chain joins TRBV7-9 to TRBJ2-2, with D possibly matching TRBD1 (5 bases). Trimming removed 4 bases from V and 3 bases from J, with 9 bases in between. The CDR3 is 14 amino acids. Germline values: CDR1 SEHNR, CDR2 FQNEAQ (reference sequence). The CDR3 sequence is CASSYRTYTGELFF. The CDR3 coding sequence is TGTGCCAGCAGCTATCGGACATACACCGGGGAGCTGTTTTTT.

This chain links TRBV6-5 with TRBJ1-5; 8 bases map to TRBD1. This CDR3 has 15 amino acids. V was pared by 6 bases and J by 5 bases, with 9 bases of the junction left unmatched. Germline V gene data show CDR1 as MNHEY and CDR2 as SVGAGI. The CDR3 loop is CASRRDRSGDQPQHF. Written as DNA, the CDR3 is TGTGCCAGCAGGCGGGACAGGTCGGGGGATCAGCCCCAGCATTTT.

The chain is built from TRBV2 and TRBJ1-1; D is uncertain. Looked up from germline, CDR1 is SNHLY and CDR2 is FYNNEI. The CDR3 is 14 residues long. Between the trimmed V and J ends, which lost 4 bases and 1 base, there was a span of 10 bases. The CDR3 region is CASSGLSENTEAFF. The CDR3 nucleotides read TGTGCCAGCAGTGGTCTGTCAGAGAACACTGAAGCTTTCTTT. The full variable domain, its missing parts supplied by reference TRBV2 and TRBJ1-1, is EPEVTQTPSHQVTQMGQEVILRCVPISNHLYFYWYRQILGQKVEFLVSFYNNEISEKSEIFDDQFSVERPDGSNFTLKIRSTKLEDSAMYFCASSGLSENTEAFFGQGTRLTVV.

The V gene is TRBV9, the J gene TRBJ1-6; a possible D gene is TRBD1 (6 bases). V was pared by 6 bases and J by 5 bases, with 15 bases between. The CDR3 has 15 residues. CDR1 is SGDLS, CDR2 YYNGEE, per germline. CDR3: CASNPQGGNNSPLHF. CDR3 in DNA: TGTGCCAGCAACCCACAGGGTGGGAATAATTCACCCCTCCACTTT.

This chain joins TRBV13 and TRBJ1-6; D gene uncertain. Germline V gives CDR1 PRHDT, CDR2 FYEKMQ (reference sequence). Trimming left V 0 bases short and J 5 bases short, with 17 bases between. The CDR3 length is 18 residues. The CDR3: CASSLGAGRRGNNSPLHF. CDR3 in DNA: TGTGCCAGCAGCTTAGGGGCCGGTAGGCGGGGAAATAATTCACCCCTCCACTTT. Complete variable domain (other parts from reference TRBV13 and TRBJ1-6): AAGVIQSPRHLIKEKRETATLKCYPIPRHDTVYWYQQGPGQDPQFLISFYEKMQSDKGSIPDRFSAQQFSDYHSELNMSSLELGDSALYFCASSLGAGRRGNNSPLHFGNGTRLTVT.

The rearrangement links TRBV7-9 to TRBJ1-1, with D maybe TRBD1 (5 bases). The CDR3 runs to 14 residues. Deletions cut 2 bases from V and 4 bases from J, with 11 bases between. The germline gives CDR1 SEHNR, CDR2 FQNEAQ (reference sequence). The CDR3 DNA is TGTGCCAGCAGCTTACAGGGTAGGAGCACTGAAGCTTTCTTT. This translates into CASSLQGRSTEAFF. The entire variable domain, with the rest obtained from reference TRBV7-9 and TRBJ1-1, is as follows: DTGVSQNPRHKITKRGQNVTFRCDPISEHNRLYWYRQTLGQGPEFLTYFQNEAQLEKSRLLSDRFSAERPKGSFSTLEIQRTEQGDSAMYLCASSLQGRSTEAFFGQGTRLTVV.

This chain links TRBV4-1 with TRBJ1-1; D is unclear. Germline loops: CDR1 MGHRA, CDR2 YSYEKL. V lost 0 bases to trimming and J lost 9 bases, with 11 bases between them. The length of the CDR3 is 13 residues. In DNA form, the CDR3 reads TGCGCCAGCAGCCAAGAGGAACAGAACAAAGCTTTCTTT. This translates into CASSQEEQNKAFF.

The chain carries TRBV6-5 and TRBJ1-6; 11 bases are shared with TRBD1. After removal of 5 bases from V and 13 bases from J, the junction contained 10 bases not matched to a gene. Per germline, CDR1 MNHEY and CDR2 SVGAGI. The CDR3 runs 15 residues. The CDR3: CASSRPRDRGSPLHF. The CDR3 DNA reads TGTGCCAGCAGTAGACCCCGGGACAGGGGGTCGCCCCTCCACTTT.

V gene TRBV7-3 combines with J gene TRBJ2-1; 8 bases agree with TRBD2. Trimming cost V 5 bases and J 4 bases; bases outside gene matches: 7. Germline assignment: CDR1 SGHTA and CDR2 FQGTGA. CDR3 length: 15 amino acids. CDR3 loop: CASSLAGGWYNEQFF. The CDR3 region has the DNA TGTGCCAGCAGCCTGGCGGGGGGCTGGTACAATGAGCAGTTCTTC.

The V and J genes are TRBV30 and TRBJ2-7; 9 bases match TRBD1. This CDR3 is 13 amino acids long. V was pared by 4 bases and J by 1 base, with 2 bases of the junction left unmatched. The germline gives CDR1 GTSNPN, CDR2 SVGIG (reference sequence). The CDR3 bases are TGTGCCTGGATGGGGACAGGGTCCTACGAGCAGTACTTC. It encodes CAWMGTGSYEQYF.

The J gene is TRBJ1-2, the V gene TRBV19; D is ambiguous. Trimming removed 0 bases from V and 6 bases from J, with 8 bases in between. The CDR3 runs 13 residues. Germline assignment: CDR1 LNHDA and CDR2 SQIVND (reference sequence). The CDR3 here is CASSIDSVNGYTF. For the CDR3, the DNA is TGTGCCAGTAGTATAGACTCGGTGAATGGCTACACCTTC. Based on the CDR3 plus reference TRBV19 and TRBJ1-2, the full variable domain is DGGITQSPKYLFRKEGQNVTLSCEQNLNHDAMYWYRQDPGQGLRLIYYSQIVNDFQKGDIAEGYSVSREKKESFPLTVTSAQKNPTAFYLCASSIDSVNGYTFGSGTRLTVV.

The chain uses TRBV9 and TRBJ1-5; maybe TRBD1 (6 bases). This CDR3 has 15 residues. CDR1 is SGDLS and CDR2 is YYNGEE in the germline V gene. Trimming removed 2 bases from V and 4 bases from J, with 13 bases in between. The CDR3 region is CASSVGTQGNQPQHF. CDR3 bases: TGTGCCAGCAGCGTTGGGACACAGGGTAATCAGCCCCAGCATTTT.

The chain has TRBV15 and TRBJ2-1; 7 bases fit TRBD1. V dropped 3 bases and J dropped 4; count of bases not matched to a gene: 9. The CDR3 has 16 residues. CDR1 is LNHNV, CDR2 YYDKDF, per germline (reference sequence). The CDR3 nucleotides are TGTGCCACCAGCAGGGCTCCCGGGACAGCTTACAATGAGCAGTTCTTC. Amino acid sequence: CATSRAPGTAYNEQFF. Full variable domain (outside the CDR3, taken from reference TRBV15 and TRBJ2-1): DAMVIQNPRYQVTQFGKPVTLSCSQTLNHNVMYWYQQKSSQAPKLLFHYYDKDFNNEADTPDNFQSRRPNTSFCFLDIRSPGLGDTAMYLCATSRAPGTAYNEQFFGPGTRLTVL.

A word on this clone: A junction end diverges from the germline sequence, so it may reflect a read error. V and J are TRBV30 and TRBJ1-2, with D hard to call. The CDR3 runs to 15 residues. Germline CDR1 reads GTSNPN; CDR2 reads SVGIG (reference sequence). The CDR3 loop reads CAWRIVPGSGGTILF. The DNA for the CDR3 is TGTGCCTGGAGAATCGTACCGGGGTCAGGAGGAACCATACTCTTC.

The gene calls are TRBV11-2 and TRBJ1-2; D remains unclear. The CDR3 is 17 amino acids. CDR1 SGHAT and CDR2 FQNNGV come from the germline V gene. V gave up 1 base and J gave up 2 bases, with 17 bases separating them. The CDR3 sequence is CASSLGGASLLNYGYTF. CDR3 coding DNA: TGTGCCAGCAGCTTAGGAGGAGCTTCGCTCTTAAACTATGGCTACACCTTC.

The rearrangement links TRBV10-3 to TRBJ1-5, with 10 nucleotides matching TRBD1. The CDR3 has 17 amino acids. In germline, CDR1 is ENHRY, CDR2 SYGVKD. V dropped 3 bases and J dropped 5; count of bases not matched to a gene: 10. CDR3 amino acids: CAISDTYGTGEDQPQHF. CDR3 nucleotides: TGTGCCATCAGTGACACGTATGGGACAGGGGAGGATCAGCCCCAGCATTTT.

The gene calls are TRBV28 and TRBJ1-1; the D is unclear. Germline V gene sequence: CDR1 MDHEN, CDR2 SYDVKM. The germline V and J ends were trimmed by 3 bases and 1 base, with 9 bases remaining between them. CDR3 length: 14 residues. CDR3 protein: CASSFRTRNTEAFF. Written as DNA, the CDR3 is TGTGCCAGCAGTTTCCGGACTAGGAACACTGAAGCTTTCTTT. The variable domain in full, completed from reference TRBV28 and TRBJ1-1, reads DVKVTQSSRYLVKRTGEKVFLECVQDMDHENMFWYRQDPGLGLRLIYFSYDVKMKEKGDIPEGYSVSREKKERFSLILESASTNQTSMYLCASSFRTRNTEAFFGQGTRLTVV.

The chain uses TRBV7-8 and TRBJ1-5; 10 bases are shared with TRBD1. The J segment lost 6 bases and the V segment lost 3 bases, leaving 5 bases of the junction unmatched. Per germline, CDR1 SGHVS and CDR2 FQNEAQ. This CDR3 has 15 residues. The CDR3 coding sequence is TGTGCCAGCAGCTTCCGGGGACAGGGGAGTCAGCCCCAGCATTTT. The encoded protein is CASSFRGQGSQPQHF.

V is TRBV24-1 and J is TRBJ1-2; the match to TRBD1 covers 10 bases. The germline V gene encodes CDR1 KGHDR and CDR2 SFDVKD. V lost 4 bases and J lost 4; bases outside the gene matches: 5. The CDR3 is 15 residues long. CDR3 sequence: CATSDPGTGVYGYTF. In DNA, the CDR3 is TGTGCCACCAGTGACCCCGGGACAGGGGTCTATGGCTACACCTTC.

The rearrangement links TRBV7-2 to TRBJ1-2; 9 bases are a match to TRBD1. Germline V gene sequence: CDR1 SGHTA, CDR2 FQGNSA. With 9 bases clipped from V and 6 bases from J, the junction kept 11 bases outside the gene matches. The CDR3 length is 14 residues. CDR3 sequence: CARPAGTGPHGYTF. The CDR3, as DNA: TGTGCCAGGCCCGCCGGGACAGGGCCGCATGGCTACACCTTC.

The chain carries TRBV24-1 and TRBJ1-5; maybe TRBD1 (6 bases). Germline V CDR1 and CDR2: KGHDR, SFDVKD. The V gene lost 3 bases and the J gene lost 1 base, with 21 bases spanning the gap. The CDR3 runs 19 residues. This CDR3 reads CATSDGRAKGHPSNQPQHF. CDR3 DNA sequence: TGTGCCACCAGTGATGGGAGGGCCAAGGGACATCCAAGCAATCAGCCCCAGCATTTT.

The chain is built from TRBV5-1 and TRBJ1-6, with 9 bases that match TRBD1. From germline, CDR1 is SGHRS and CDR2 YFSETQ. The CDR3 runs 16 residues. V lost 4 bases, J lost 10 bases, and 12 bases stayed unmatched. DNA for the CDR3: TGCGCCAGCAGCACAGGGGGCGAATCGTCCCCCTCACCCCTCCACTTT. Its translation: CASSTGGESSPSPLHF.

The V and J genes are TRBV19 and TRBJ1-5, with D perhaps matching TRBD1 (6 bases). CDR1 and CDR2 from the germline V gene are LNHDA and SQIVND (reference sequence). The CDR3 consists of 15 residues. Trimming removed 4 bases from V and 0 bases from J, with 10 bases in between. The CDR3 nucleotides read TGTGCCAGTAGTAATGACAGGAGTAGCAATCAGCCCCAGCATTTT. Translated: CASSNDRSSNQPQHF.

This clone was counted between two and nine times. The chain joins TRBV3-1 (or the pseudogene TRBV3-2) to TRBJ2-7; D is perhaps TRBD1 (5 bases). Looked up from germline, CDR1 is LGHDT and CDR2 is YNNKEL (reference sequence). Trimming removed 3 bases at V and 5 bases at J, with 11 bases between. The CDR3 totals 13 residues. For the CDR3, the DNA is TGTGCCAGCAGCCACTCAGGGCCCCACGAGCAGTACTTC. Translation: CASSHSGPHEQYF.

The rearrangement uses TRBV2 and TRBJ2-4; no firm D call. The CDR3 consists of 15 residues. V lost 7 bases, J lost 0 bases, and 13 bases lay in between. Per the germline V gene, CDR1 is SNHLY and CDR2 is FYNNEI. CDR3 residues: CASTSQDLAKNIQYF. Here the CDR3 DNA reads TGTGCCAGCACTTCCCAGGATTTAGCCAAAAACATTCAGTACTTC.